A selection of T cell receptor beta chains follows, all from one sample in a study of blood T cell repertoires in COVID-19. Produced via immunoSEQ multiplex PCR; TCRdb's table is partial and in-frame only. The sample lists a few hundred thousand clones, more than 85% occurring once. Sample: PBMCs or T cells enriched from blood (not recorded which). The receptors come from a young woman who had recovered from COVID-19. CDR3s include the opening cysteine and the closing phenylalanine or tryptophan. Each record gives: V gene, J gene, D gene, CDR3 protein, CDR3 DNA. A D gene is named only where the DNA matches it firmly.

v_gene: TRBV5-1; j_gene: TRBJ1-2; d_gene: TRBD1; CDR3aa: CASSLTGDYGYTF; CDR3nt: TGCGCCAGCAGCTTAACAGGGGACTATGGCTACACCTTC
v_gene: TRBV4-2; j_gene: TRBJ2-1; d_gene: -; CDR3aa: CASGSTTHSSYNEQFF; CDR3nt: TGTGCCAGCGGGAGCACCACCCATAGCTCCTACAATGAGCAGTTCTTC
v_gene: TRBV9; j_gene: TRBJ2-3; d_gene: -; CDR3aa: CASSVGDMRTDTQYF; CDR3nt: TGTGCCAGCAGCGTAGGGGACATGAGGACAGATACGCAGTATTTT
v_gene: TRBV3-1/TRBV3-2; j_gene: TRBJ2-1; d_gene: TRBD2; CDR3aa: CASSRMVQRGGIYNEQFF; CDR3nt: TGTGCCAGCAGCCGAATGGTCCAGCGGGGGGGGATCTACAATGAGCAGTTCTTC
v_gene: TRBV7-2; j_gene: TRBJ1-3; d_gene: TRBD1; CDR3aa: CASSLGTGGSGNTIYF; CDR3nt: TGTGCCAGCAGCTTAGGGACAGGGGGCTCTGGAAACACCATATATTTT
v_gene: TRBV28; j_gene: TRBJ2-5; d_gene: TRBD2; CDR3aa: CASSWGSSGKETQYF; CDR3nt: TGTGCCAGCAGTTGGGGTTCTAGCGGGAAAGAGACCCAGTACTTC
v_gene: TRBV19; j_gene: TRBJ1-5; d_gene: -; CDR3aa: CASSIDGGSQPQHF; CDR3nt: TGTGCCAGTAGCATTGACGGAGGGAGTCAGCCCCAGCATTTT
v_gene: TRBV28; j_gene: TRBJ1-3; d_gene: TRBD1; CDR3aa: CASGGTGGTSGNTIYF; CDR3nt: TGTGCCAGCGGGGGGACAGGGGGGACCTCTGGAAACACCATATATTTT
v_gene: TRBV24-1; j_gene: TRBJ1-2; d_gene: TRBD1; CDR3aa: CATSFGYRGSVINGYTF; CDR3nt: TGTGCCACCAGTTTTGGCTACAGGGGAAGCGTAATAAATGGCTACACCTTC
v_gene: TRBV5-4; j_gene: TRBJ2-3; d_gene: TRBD1; CDR3aa: CASSLGQGVSDTQYF; CDR3nt: TGTGCCAGCAGCCTAGGACAGGGGGTATCCGATACGCAGTATTTT